This T cell receptor (beta chain) was sequenced for a study of cytotoxic CD8 clonotypes in ibrutinib-treated CLL. Study summary: The patients, around 12 relapsed/refractory and roughly 15 treatment-naive, included around 18 who were IGHV unmutated. Findings and limits, study-wide: Clonality climbed at ibrutinib response, then dropped toward baseline at progression. In comparison with age-matched healthy donors, baseline clonality was higher and tracked circulating CD8+ T-cell counts.

Investigators sourced 1.5 to 2 micrograms of genomic DNA from cryopreserved PBMCs for TCR beta libraries. In regard to this clone: The antigen is undetermined.

The table came from immunoSEQ multiplex PCR; TCRdb's copy has only in-frame clones and leaves some out. The profile shows 130,000 or so clones, approximately 75% of them singletons. Germline V CDR1 and CDR2: SGHDT, YYEEEE. V shed 0 bases and J shed 0 bases, with 6 bases lying between them. The CDR3 runs to 14 residues. The TCR sequence derives from a human donor with chronic lymphocytic leukemia. The material sequenced was PBMCs, taken after 12 months of ibrutinib treatment. This rearrangement joins TRBV5-6 to TRBJ1-2, with D possibly matching TRBD1 (5 bases). As DNA, the CDR3 is TGTGCCAGCAGCTTGGGGACAACTAACTATGGCTACACCTTC. It is translated as CASSLGTTNYGYTF.